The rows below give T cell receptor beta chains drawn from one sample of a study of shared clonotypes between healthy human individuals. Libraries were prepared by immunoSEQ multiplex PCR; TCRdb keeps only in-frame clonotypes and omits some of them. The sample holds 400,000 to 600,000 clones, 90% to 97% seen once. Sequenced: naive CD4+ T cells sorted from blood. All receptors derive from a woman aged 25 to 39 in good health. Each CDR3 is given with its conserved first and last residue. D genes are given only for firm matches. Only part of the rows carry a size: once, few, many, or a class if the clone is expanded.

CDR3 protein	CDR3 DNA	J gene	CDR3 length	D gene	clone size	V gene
CASSLRNTEAFF	TGTGCCAGCAGTTTAAGGAACACTGAAGCTTTCTTT	TRBJ1-1	12	.	.	TRBV28
CASSPIQGGYGYTF	TGTGCCAGCAGTCCCATCCAGGGGGGTTATGGCTACACCTTC	TRBJ1-2	14	TRBD1	.	TRBV27
CASSDGGLADRRFF	TGCGCCAGCAGCGATGGGGGACTAGCGGACCGGCGGTTCTTC	TRBJ2-1	14	TRBD2	once	TRBV5-1
CSEGGGETQYF	TGCAGCGAGGGCGGGGGGGAGACCCAGTACTTC	TRBJ2-5	11	TRBD2	.	TRBV20-1
CASSLEGFTGELFF	TGTGCCAGCAGCTTAGAAGGGTTCACCGGGGAGCTGTTTTTT	TRBJ2-2	14	.	.	TRBV5-4
CASSFDSSYEQYF	TGTGCCAGCAGCTTTGATAGTTCCTACGAGCAGTACTTC	TRBJ2-7	13	.	.	TRBV11-1
CASSELGGTIPYEQYF	TGTGCCAGCAGTGAACTGGGGGGGACTATCCCGTACGAGCAGTACTTC	TRBJ2-7	16	TRBD2	.	TRBV6-1
CASSPSSVREGGDTQYF	TGTGCCAGCTCCCCAAGTTCGGTCCGGGAGGGGGGAGATACGCAGTATTTT	TRBJ2-3	17	TRBD2	.	TRBV2
CASTYTDRVGETQYF	TGTGCCAGCACCTACACTGACAGGGTGGGAGAGACCCAGTACTTC	TRBJ2-5	15	TRBD1	.	TRBV6-6
CASSQPGLASSEQYF	TGCGCCAGCAGCCAACCGGGACTAGCGAGTTCCGAGCAGTACTTC	TRBJ2-7	15	TRBD2	.	TRBV4-1
CASSYSPQAYEQYF	TGTGCCAGCAGTTATTCCCCGCAAGCCTACGAGCAGTACTTC	TRBJ2-7	14	.	.	TRBV6-1
CASSLSLGNAGELFF	TGTGCCAGCAGCCTCTCACTAGGGAACGCCGGGGAGCTGTTTTTT	TRBJ2-2	15	.	.	TRBV28
CASSYSGPYRGEQYF	TGTGCCAGCAGTTACTCGGGACCTTACAGGGGCGAGCAGTACTTC	TRBJ2-7	15	TRBD1	.	TRBV6-5
CASSGVQGIGSYEQYF	TGTGCCAGCAGTGGCGTGCAGGGAATTGGGTCCTACGAGCAGTACTTC	TRBJ2-7	16	.	.	TRBV28
CAISEGGGLGTEAFF	TGTGCCATCAGTGAGGGGGGCGGGTTGGGCACTGAAGCTTTCTTT	TRBJ1-1	15	.	.	TRBV10-3
CASSRGTLQGGFTDTQYF	TGTGCCAGCAGCCGAGGGACTCTCCAAGGAGGGTTCACAGATACGCAGTATTTT	TRBJ2-3	18	.	.	TRBV7-2
CASSLALAGTYEQYF	TGTGCCAGCAGTTTGGCACTAGCGGGAACCTACGAGCAGTACTTC	TRBJ2-7	15	TRBD2	.	TRBV27
CASSHGQGRNTEAFF	TGCGCCAGCAGCCACGGACAGGGTCGAAACACTGAAGCTTTCTTT	TRBJ1-1	15	TRBD1	few	TRBV5-1
CASSPVIGQRPYEQYF	TGCGCCAGCAGCCCGGTAATAGGGCAGCGTCCCTACGAGCAGTACTTC	TRBJ2-7	16	.	.	TRBV4-1
CASSLDLMNEKLFF	TGCGCCAGCAGCTTGGATCTGATGAATGAAAAACTGTTTTTT	TRBJ1-4	14	.	once	TRBV5-1
CASRRESTEAFF	TGTGCCAGCAGGAGGGAAAGTACTGAAGCTTTCTTT	TRBJ1-1	12	.	.	TRBV6-5